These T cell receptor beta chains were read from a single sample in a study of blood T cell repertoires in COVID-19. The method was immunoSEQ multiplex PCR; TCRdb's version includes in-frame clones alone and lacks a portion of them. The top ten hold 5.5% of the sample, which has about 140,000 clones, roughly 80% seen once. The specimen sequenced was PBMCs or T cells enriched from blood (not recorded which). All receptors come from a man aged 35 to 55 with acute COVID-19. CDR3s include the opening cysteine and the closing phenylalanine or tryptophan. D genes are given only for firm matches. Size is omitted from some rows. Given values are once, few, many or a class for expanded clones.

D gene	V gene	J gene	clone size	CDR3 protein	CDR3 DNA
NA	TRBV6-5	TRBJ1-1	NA	CASNQDSNTEAFF	TGTGCCAGCAACCAGGACAGTAATACTGAAGCTTTCTTT
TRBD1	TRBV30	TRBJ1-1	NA	CAWSVTGADTEAFF	TGTGCCTGGAGTGTTACAGGGGCGGACACTGAAGCTTTCTTT
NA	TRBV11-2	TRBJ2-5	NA	CASSRANQETQYF	TGTGCCAGCAGCCGAGCGAACCAAGAGACCCAGTACTTC
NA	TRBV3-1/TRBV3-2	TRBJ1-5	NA	CASSQGLGTYYQPQHF	TGTGCCAGCAGCCAAGGTCTCGGGACATATTATCAGCCCCAGCATTTT
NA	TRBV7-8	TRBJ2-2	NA	CASPGGNTGELFF	TGTGCCAGCCCTGGAGGGAACACCGGGGAGCTGTTTTTT
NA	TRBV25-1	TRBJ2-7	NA	CASSVSVYEQYF	TGTGCCAGCAGTGTGTCCGTCTACGAGCAGTACTTC
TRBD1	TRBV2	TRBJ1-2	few	CASSRTGTTNYGYTF	TGTGCCAGCAGTCGGACAGGGACTACTAACTATGGCTACACCTTC
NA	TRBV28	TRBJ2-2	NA	CASLGGTGELFF	TGTGCCAGCTTAGGGGGCACCGGGGAGCTGTTTTTT
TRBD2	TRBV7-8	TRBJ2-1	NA	CASSVLGGESYNEQFF	TGTGCCAGCAGCGTACTCGGGGGGGAGTCCTACAATGAGCAGTTCTTC
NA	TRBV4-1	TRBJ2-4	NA	CASSQATASSKNIQYF	TGCGCCAGCAGCCAAGCTACAGCATCTTCCAAAAACATTCAGTACTTC
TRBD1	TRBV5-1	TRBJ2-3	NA	CASSSQQGAVDTQYF	TGCGCCAGCAGCTCCCAACAGGGGGCAGTAGATACGCAGTATTTT
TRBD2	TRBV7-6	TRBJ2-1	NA	CASSSTSGSLSSYNEQFF	TGTGCCAGCAGCTCCACTAGCGGGAGTCTTAGCTCCTACAATGAGCAGTTCTTC
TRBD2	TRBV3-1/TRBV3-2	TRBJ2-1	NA	CASSQIHSTSGRAGYNEQFF	TGTGCCAGCAGCCAGATACACTCGACTAGCGGGAGGGCCGGTTACAATGAGCAGTTCTTC
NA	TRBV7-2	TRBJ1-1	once	CASSLFAGTNTEAFF	TGTGCCAGCAGCTTATTTGCAGGAACGAACACTGAAGCTTTCTTT
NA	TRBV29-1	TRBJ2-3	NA	CSVERPISVDTQYF	TGCAGCGTTGAACGGCCAATTAGCGTAGATACGCAGTATTTT
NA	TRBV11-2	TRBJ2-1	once	CASSLDTSGNEQFF	TGTGCCAGCAGCTTAGACACCTCGGGCAATGAGCAGTTCTTC
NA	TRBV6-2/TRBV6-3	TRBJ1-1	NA	CASSYRDMRTEAFF	TGTGCCAGCAGTTATCGGGACATGAGAACTGAAGCTTTCTTT
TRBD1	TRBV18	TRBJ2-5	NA	CASSPRGGAGETQYF	TGTGCCAGCTCACCAAGAGGGGGCGCCGGGGAGACCCAGTACTTC
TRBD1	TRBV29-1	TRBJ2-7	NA	CSVRTGSAYEQYF	TGCAGCGTTAGGACAGGATCGGCCTACGAGCAGTACTTC
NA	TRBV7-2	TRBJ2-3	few	CASSLDASVYTDTQYF	TGTGCCAGCAGCTTAGATGCTAGCGTATACACAGATACGCAGTATTTT
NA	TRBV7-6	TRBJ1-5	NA	CASSLYSGNNQPQHF	TGTGCCAGCAGCTTATACTCAGGGAACAATCAGCCCCAGCATTTT
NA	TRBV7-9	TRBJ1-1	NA	CASSLSGDMNTEAFF	TGTGCCAGCAGCTTAAGCGGAGACATGAACACTGAAGCTTTCTTT
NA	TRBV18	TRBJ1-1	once	CASSPEGVFGAFF	TGTGCCAGCTCACCAGAGGGTGTGTTTGGAGCTTTCTTT
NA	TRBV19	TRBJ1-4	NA	CASSIDPGEKLFF	TGTGCCAGTAGTATAGATCCCGGTGAAAAACTGTTTTTT
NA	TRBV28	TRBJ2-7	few	CASSLFGETGYLLWEQYF	TGTGCCAGCAGCCTATTCGGAGAGACAGGATACCTACTCTGGGAGCAGTACTTC
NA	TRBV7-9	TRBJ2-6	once	CASSLVDSGANVLTF	TGTGCCAGCAGCTTAGTAGACTCTGGGGCCAACGTCCTGACTTTC
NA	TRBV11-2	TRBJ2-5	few	CASSQGWQGGETQYF	TGTGCCAGCAGCCAGGGATGGCAGGGGGGAGAGACCCAGTACTTC
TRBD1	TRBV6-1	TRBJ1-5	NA	CASSEGGQGGSNQPQHF	TGTGCCAGCAGTGAAGGAGGACAGGGTGGTAGCAATCAGCCCCAGCATTTT
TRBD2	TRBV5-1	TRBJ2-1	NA	CASSLVPSGGLSSYNEQFF	TGCGCCAGCAGCTTGGTCCCTAGCGGGGGCCTTAGCTCCTACAATGAGCAGTTCTTC
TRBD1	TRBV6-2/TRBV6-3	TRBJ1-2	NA	CASSYPTGGRDGYTF	TGTGCCAGCAGTTACCCCACAGGGGGTCGGGATGGCTACACCTTC
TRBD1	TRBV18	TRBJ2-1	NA	CASSLPTGGEQFF	TGTGCCAGCTCACTTCCCACAGGGGGTGAGCAGTTCTTC
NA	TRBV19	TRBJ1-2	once	CASRYGYTF	TGTGCCAGTCGGTATGGCTACACCTTC
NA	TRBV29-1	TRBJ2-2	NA	CSVGGTAHTGELFF	TGCAGCGTGGGGGGAACGGCCCACACCGGGGAGCTGTTTTTT
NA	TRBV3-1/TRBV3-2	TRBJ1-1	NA	CASSHRPEGGGNTEAFF	TGTGCCAGCAGCCATCGGCCTGAGGGCGGTGGTAACACTGAAGCTTTCTTT
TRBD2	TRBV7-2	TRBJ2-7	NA	CASSSVAGELYEQYF	TGTGCCAGCAGCTCAGTAGCGGGAGAACTCTACGAGCAGTACTTC
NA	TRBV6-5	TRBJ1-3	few	CASSYSFQNSGNTIYF	TGTGCCAGCAGTTACTCGTTCCAAAACTCTGGAAACACCATATATTTT
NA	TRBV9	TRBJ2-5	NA	CASSVAPGSGETQYF	TGTGCCAGCAGCGTAGCTCCAGGGTCGGGAGAGACCCAGTACTTC
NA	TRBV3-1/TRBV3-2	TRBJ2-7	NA	CASTQGAGGSYEQYF	TGTGCCAGCACCCAGGGGGCGGGAGGGTCCTACGAGCAGTACTTC